This is a list of T cell receptor beta chains from one sample in a study of cytomegalovirus exposure and HLA in healthy donors. The repertoire was sequenced with immunoSEQ multiplex PCR; TCRdb's copy has only in-frame clones and lacks some. This table holds 90,000 to 150,000 clones, over 75% found once. Sequencing used PBMCs. Source of these receptors: a woman in her late teens or twenties in good health and CMV-seropositive. Each CDR3 is given with its conserved first and last residue. D genes are given only for firm matches. The listing skips clone size in some rows; elsewhere it reads once, few, many or a size class.

clone size: -
J gene: TRBJ1-1
D gene: TRBD1
V gene: TRBV30
CDR3 DNA: TGTGCCTGTTCTAGGACAGGAGAGAACACTGAAGCTTTCTTT
CDR3 protein: CACSRTGENTEAFF

clone size: -
J gene: TRBJ1-4
D gene: -
V gene: TRBV6-6
CDR3 DNA: TGTGCCAGCAGTTGGACATTTACTAATGAAAAACTGTTTTTT
CDR3 protein: CASSWTFTNEKLFF

clone size: -
J gene: TRBJ2-7
D gene: TRBD2
V gene: TRBV18
CDR3 DNA: TGTGCCAGCTCGCCCCTTAGCGGGGATGCCTACGAGCAGTACTTC
CDR3 protein: CASSPLSGDAYEQYF

clone size: -
J gene: TRBJ2-5
D gene: TRBD1
V gene: TRBV7-2
CDR3 DNA: TGTGCCAGCAGCTTACAACAGGGGAGAGAGACCCAGTACTTC
CDR3 protein: CASSLQQGRETQYF

clone size: -
J gene: TRBJ1-2
D gene: TRBD1
V gene: TRBV14
CDR3 DNA: TGTGCCAGCAGCCCCCGGACAGGGGGCGCGGGAGGCTACACCTTC
CDR3 protein: CASSPRTGGAGGYTF

clone size: -
J gene: TRBJ2-1
D gene: TRBD2
V gene: TRBV9
CDR3 DNA: TGTGCCAGCAGCTCCCCCTGGGGGACTAGCGGGGGAGACTCCTACAATGAGCAGTTCTTC
CDR3 protein: CASSSPWGTSGGDSYNEQFF

clone size: -
J gene: TRBJ1-2
D gene: TRBD1
V gene: TRBV13
CDR3 DNA: TGTGCCAGCAGCTCGGGGACAGGAATCAACTATGGCTACACCTTC
CDR3 protein: CASSSGTGINYGYTF

clone size: -
J gene: TRBJ2-7
D gene: -
V gene: TRBV7-8
CDR3 DNA: TGTGCCAGCAGCGGCACCCTGTACTCCTACGAGCAGTACTTC
CDR3 protein: CASSGTLYSYEQYF

clone size: -
J gene: TRBJ2-7
D gene: TRBD1
V gene: TRBV19
CDR3 DNA: TGTGCCAGTAGTCAATTTCCGGGACAGGTAATCTCCTACGAGCAGTACTTC
CDR3 protein: CASSQFPGQVISYEQYF

clone size: -
J gene: TRBJ1-2
D gene: TRBD1
V gene: TRBV7-2
CDR3 DNA: TGTGCCAGCAGCTTAGCGACAGGGGGAGGGAATGGCTACACCTTC
CDR3 protein: CASSLATGGGNGYTF

clone size: -
J gene: TRBJ1-5
D gene: TRBD1
V gene: TRBV28
CDR3 DNA: TGTGCCAGCAGTCCACCGGTGACAGGGGTCCAGCCCCAGCATTTT
CDR3 protein: CASSPPVTGVQPQHF

clone size: -
J gene: TRBJ2-7
D gene: TRBD1
V gene: TRBV27
CDR3 DNA: TGTGCCAGCAGTGTGGACAGGGGGCTCGAGCAGTACTTC
CDR3 protein: CASSVDRGLEQYF

clone size: -
J gene: TRBJ1-2
D gene: -
V gene: TRBV5-1
CDR3 DNA: TGCGCCAGCAGATGGACAGTGGGTGGAGGCTACACCTTC
CDR3 protein: CASRWTVGGGYTF

clone size: -
J gene: TRBJ1-4
D gene: TRBD1
V gene: TRBV18
CDR3 DNA: TGTGCCAGCTCACCTCGGGACAGGGTAGATGAAAAACTGTTTTTT
CDR3 protein: CASSPRDRVDEKLFF

clone size: -
J gene: TRBJ1-2
D gene: -
V gene: TRBV7-9
CDR3 DNA: TGTGCCAGCAGCCCACGAGCGGGTTCATATGGCTACACCTTC
CDR3 protein: CASSPRAGSYGYTF

clone size: -
J gene: TRBJ1-5
D gene: TRBD1
V gene: TRBV19
CDR3 DNA: TGTGCCAGTAGCAGACAGGGGGTCAATCAGCCCCAGCATTTT
CDR3 protein: CASSRQGVNQPQHF

clone size: -
J gene: TRBJ2-3
D gene: TRBD2
V gene: TRBV5-8
CDR3 DNA: TGTGCCAGCAGCTCCCATGGGCTAGCGGGGTCCACAGATACGCAGTATTTT
CDR3 protein: CASSSHGLAGSTDTQYF

clone size: -
J gene: TRBJ2-1
D gene: TRBD1
V gene: TRBV9
CDR3 DNA: TGTGCCAGGCCCGGACAGGGGGGGGTTGAGCAGTTCTTC
CDR3 protein: CARPGQGGVEQFF

clone size: -
J gene: TRBJ2-5
D gene: TRBD1
V gene: TRBV7-9
CDR3 DNA: TGTGCCAGCAGCTCGACAGGGGGAAGGGAGACCCAGTACTTC
CDR3 protein: CASSSTGGRETQYF

clone size: -
J gene: TRBJ2-5
D gene: -
V gene: TRBV6-6
CDR3 DNA: TGTGCCAGCAGCTACCGGGACTCCGGGTGGGAGACCCAGTACTTC
CDR3 protein: CASSYRDSGWETQYF

clone size: -
J gene: TRBJ1-2
D gene: -
V gene: TRBV15
CDR3 DNA: TGTGCCACCAGCAGAGGTGACACGTACTATGGCTACACCTTC
CDR3 protein: CATSRGDTYYGYTF

clone size: -
J gene: TRBJ2-1
D gene: TRBD2
V gene: TRBV2
CDR3 DNA: TGTGCCAGCATGGGGACTAGCAGAAGCTCCTACAATGAGCAGTTCTTC
CDR3 protein: CASMGTSRSSYNEQFF

clone size: once
J gene: TRBJ1-5
D gene: TRBD1
V gene: TRBV19
CDR3 DNA: TGTGCCAGTAGTATTGGACAGGTGGATCAGCCCCAGCATTTT
CDR3 protein: CASSIGQVDQPQHF

clone size: -
J gene: TRBJ2-4
D gene: -
V gene: TRBV4-3
CDR3 DNA: TGCGCCAGCAGCCAAGATCTCGCAGTAAAAAACATTCAGTACTTC
CDR3 protein: CASSQDLAVKNIQYF

clone size: -
J gene: TRBJ2-3
D gene: -
V gene: TRBV5-4
CDR3 DNA: TGTGCCAGCAGCTTGCAGGGCACAGATACGCAGTATTTT
CDR3 protein: CASSLQGTDTQYF

clone size: -
J gene: TRBJ2-7
D gene: -
V gene: TRBV11-3
CDR3 DNA: TGTGCCAGCAGCTTGAGGACTGCCGCCTACGAGCAGTACTTC
CDR3 protein: CASSLRTAAYEQYF

clone size: -
J gene: TRBJ1-1
D gene: TRBD1
V gene: TRBV5-6
CDR3 DNA: TGTGCCAGCAGCGCTGGACAGGGGGCAATCACTGAAGCTTTCTTT
CDR3 protein: CASSAGQGAITEAFF

clone size: -
J gene: TRBJ2-3
D gene: TRBD1
V gene: TRBV7-8
CDR3 DNA: TGTGCCAGCAGCCCCCGGGACAGTAGCACAGATACGCAGTATTTT
CDR3 protein: CASSPRDSSTDTQYF

clone size: -
J gene: TRBJ2-5
D gene: -
V gene: TRBV10-3
CDR3 DNA: TGTGCCATCAGTGAGTCGATGGGGGGGCCCCAAGAGACCCAGTACTTC
CDR3 protein: CAISESMGGPQETQYF

clone size: once
J gene: TRBJ1-5
D gene: -
V gene: TRBV30
CDR3 DNA: TGTGCCTGGAGTGTAGGGGGAAATCAGCCCCAGCATTTT
CDR3 protein: CAWSVGGNQPQHF

clone size: -
J gene: TRBJ2-1
D gene: -
V gene: TRBV30
CDR3 DNA: TGTGCCTGGGCCGGCGGCTCAAGCTCCTACAATGAGCAGTTCTTC
CDR3 protein: CAWAGGSSSYNEQFF

clone size: -
J gene: TRBJ1-2
D gene: -
V gene: TRBV19
CDR3 DNA: TGTGCCAGTATGCCAAGCTTGAACTATGGCTACACCTTC
CDR3 protein: CASMPSLNYGYTF

clone size: -
J gene: TRBJ2-2
D gene: -
V gene: TRBV4-1
CDR3 DNA: TGCGCCAGCAGCCAAGATGTGGGGGGGCAGATCACCGGGGAGCTGTTTTTT
CDR3 protein: CASSQDVGGQITGELFF

clone size: -
J gene: TRBJ1-2
D gene: -
V gene: TRBV7-9
CDR3 DNA: TGTGCCAGCAGCCTCACATATGGCTACACCTTC
CDR3 protein: CASSLTYGYTF

clone size: -
J gene: TRBJ2-1
D gene: -
V gene: TRBV27
CDR3 DNA: TGTGCCAGCAGTTTGACAAGGTATAATGAGCAGTTCTTC
CDR3 protein: CASSLTRYNEQFF

clone size: -
J gene: TRBJ2-3
D gene: TRBD2
V gene: TRBV2
CDR3 DNA: TGTGCCAGCAGTACCGGGACTAGCGGGGACTTCCTCACAGATACGCAGTATTTT
CDR3 protein: CASSTGTSGDFLTDTQYF

clone size: -
J gene: TRBJ1-1
D gene: -
V gene: TRBV7-9
CDR3 DNA: TGTGCCAGCAGCTTGTTTAGCACTGAAGCTTTCTTT
CDR3 protein: CASSLFSTEAFF

clone size: -
J gene: TRBJ2-3
D gene: -
V gene: TRBV6-1
CDR3 DNA: TGTGCCATCGCCCTAGGCGCGGACACAGATACGCAGTATTTT
CDR3 protein: CAIALGADTDTQYF

clone size: -
J gene: TRBJ1-2
D gene: TRBD1
V gene: TRBV5-1
CDR3 DNA: TGCGCCAGCAGCTTCGGGACAGGGAAAGCGGGCTACACCTTC
CDR3 protein: CASSFGTGKAGYTF

clone size: -
J gene: TRBJ2-3
D gene: TRBD2
V gene: TRBV7-3
CDR3 DNA: TGTGCCAGCAGCCTAGGGACTAGCGGGTACACAGATACGCAGTATTTT
CDR3 protein: CASSLGTSGYTDTQYF

clone size: -
J gene: TRBJ1-2
D gene: -
V gene: TRBV15
CDR3 DNA: TGTGCCACCAGCAGAGATCTCAGTACAGGCGAATATGGCTACACCTTC
CDR3 protein: CATSRDLSTGEYGYTF

clone size: -
J gene: TRBJ2-1
D gene: -
V gene: TRBV6-4
CDR3 DNA: TGTGCCAGCAGTGACTCATGGGGCGGCGATGAGCAGTTCTTC
CDR3 protein: CASSDSWGGDEQFF